This T cell receptor beta chain was retrieved from a study of OX40 agonist ivuxolimab in advanced cancers. Study context: Prior anti-PD-1, anti-PD-L1 or anti-CTLA-4 therapy did not bar entry, and roughly 40% had some. One hepatocellular carcinoma and a couple of cutaneous melanoma patients partially responded.

Findings of the study overall: Among T cells, CD8+ cells averaged more expanded clones than CD4+ cells.

This clone showed up just a few times. Its target is not known. Germline V gene lookup returns CDR1 LGHNA and CDR2 YSLEER. This CDR3 has 13 amino acids. Deletions cut 8 bases from V and 5 bases from J, with 15 bases between. Assay used: immunoSEQ multiplex PCR; TCRdb lists only in-frame clones, some missing. Seen here are 15,000 to 20,000 clones, roughly 80% observed once, and the top ten hold roughly 25%. Excluded were patients having autoimmune disease history or systemic immunosuppression. This clonotype originated in an adult with an advanced solid tumor such as melanoma, head and neck, liver or kidney cancer. The rearrangement uses TRBV4-3 and TRBJ2-5; D remains ambiguous. Sample: CD4+ or CD8+ T cells sorted from blood, taken in a trial of the OX40 agonist ivuxolimab. The CDR3 here is CASSWASGETQYF. Here the CDR3 DNA reads TGCGCCAGCTCCTGGGCATCCGGGGAGACCCAGTACTTC.